The clone carrying this TCR beta chain has just a few counts. Its target is unknown. This record belongs to a study of cytomegalovirus exposure and HLA in healthy donors. Findings and limits, study-wide: Reports described diagnosis of cytomegalovirus status by the classifier as highly specific and sensitive.

PCR amplification relied on 60 Vbeta primers (plus 13 Jbeta primers). Sequenced by immunoSEQ multiplex PCR; TCRdb stores in-frame clones only, minus some. This repertoire shows approximately 130,000 clones, approximately 77% found once; its top ten account for about 1.4%. This CDR3 contains 13 residues. V was clipped by 8 bases and J by 0 bases, with 5 bases between them. The germline gives CDR1 MNHNS, CDR2 SASEGT. The sample was PBMCs. The V gene is TRBV6-1, the J gene TRBJ2-6; D not certain. The sequence came from a woman aged 40 to 50 in good health and CMV-seronegative. CDR3 DNA sequence: TGTGCCAGCCTCCTCTCTGGGGCCAACGTCCTGACTTTC. Translation gives CASLLSGANVLTF.